This T cell receptor beta chain was recorded in a study of blood T cell repertoires in COVID-19. In the study overall: Sources were T cells, B-cell-depleted T cells, or PBMCs; the material itself was cDNA or gDNA.

V lost 3 bases, J lost 1 base, and 10 bases lay in between. Looked up from germline, CDR1 is LNHDA and CDR2 is SQIVND (reference sequence). The CDR3 contains 15 residues. As processed by the authors: The authors estimated nucleated cell counts from reference gene primer amplification. TCRdb's table, derived via immunoSEQ multiplex PCR, lists solely in-frame clones and lacks some. V and J calls and clone size are as listed in that table; D and trimming were resolved from the DNA. The sample carries approximately 100,000 clones, 85% recorded once. The material sequenced was peripheral blood. The sequence derives from a woman in her sixties or seventies with active or convalescent COVID-19. This chain links TRBV19 with TRBJ2-1; D is unresolved. CDR3: CASSMTQASYNEQFF. CDR3 nucleotides: TGTGCCAGTAGTATGACCCAGGCTTCCTACAATGAGCAGTTCTTC. Complete variable domain (other parts from reference TRBV19 and TRBJ2-1): DGGITQSPKYLFRKEGQNVTLSCEQNLNHDAMYWYRQDPGQGLRLIYYSQIVNDFQKGDIAEGYSVSREKKESFPLTVTSAQKNPTAFYLCASSMTQASYNEQFFGPGTRLTVL.